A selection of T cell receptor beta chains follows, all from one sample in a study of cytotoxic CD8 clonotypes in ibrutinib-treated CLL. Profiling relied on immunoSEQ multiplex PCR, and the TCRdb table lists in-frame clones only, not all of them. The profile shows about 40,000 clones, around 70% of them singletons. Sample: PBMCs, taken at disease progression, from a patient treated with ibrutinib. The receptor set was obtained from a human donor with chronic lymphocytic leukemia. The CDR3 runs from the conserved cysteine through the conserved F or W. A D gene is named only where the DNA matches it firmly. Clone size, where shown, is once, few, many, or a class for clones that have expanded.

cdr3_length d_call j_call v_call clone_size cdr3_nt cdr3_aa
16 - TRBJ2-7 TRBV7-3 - TGTGCCAGCAGCTTAACGGCCAGCGGTCCCTCCTACGAGCAGTACTTC CASSLTASGPSYEQYF
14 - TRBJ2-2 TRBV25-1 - TGTGCCAGCAGTGATCGACTGAACACCGGGGAGCTGTTTTTT CASSDRLNTGELFF
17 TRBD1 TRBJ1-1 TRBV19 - TGTGCCAGTAGTACCCGGACAGGGGGCTTTAAGAACACTGAAGCTTTCTTT CASSTRTGGFKNTEAFF
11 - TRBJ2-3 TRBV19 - TGTGCCAGTAACACCGGGATACAGCAGTATTTT CASNTGIQQYF
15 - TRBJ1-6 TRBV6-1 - TGTGCCAGCAAGGCCCAGGACGACTATAATTCACCCCTCCACTTT CASKAQDDYNSPLHF
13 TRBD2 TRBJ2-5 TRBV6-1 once TGTGCCACGTTCTTAGCGGGAGCAGTGACCCAGTACTTC CATFLAGAVTQYF
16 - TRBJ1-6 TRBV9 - TGTGCCAGCAGCGTAGGACCAAGCTCCTATAATTCACCCCTCCACTTT CASSVGPSSYNSPLHF
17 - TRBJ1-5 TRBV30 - TGTGCCTGGAGTGTATCGGGGACTGCCGACCCCCTTCAGCCCCAGCATTTT CAWSVSGTADPLQPQHF
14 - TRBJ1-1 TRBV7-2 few TGTGCCAGCAGCTTTGCCAGGGGGAACACTGAAGCTTTCTTT CASSFARGNTEAFF
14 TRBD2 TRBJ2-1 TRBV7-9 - TGTGCCAGCAGCTTTAGCGGGACCGACAATGAGCAGTTCTTC CASSFSGTDNEQFF
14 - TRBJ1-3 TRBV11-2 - TGTGCCAGCAGCCTAGCACTAACGGGAGACACCATATATTTT CASSLALTGDTIYF
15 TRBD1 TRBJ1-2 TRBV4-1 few TGCGCCAGCAGCGGACGGACAGGGGAGATTTATGGCTACACCTTC CASSGRTGEIYGYTF
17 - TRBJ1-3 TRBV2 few TGTGCCAGCAGTGGAAGCGTTGCTGGAATGTCTGGAAACACCATATATTTT CASSGSVAGMSGNTIYF
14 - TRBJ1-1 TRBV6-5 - TGTGCCAGCAGTTACGGTGAGCCGCCCTTGAAAGCTTTCTTT CASSYGEPPLKAFF
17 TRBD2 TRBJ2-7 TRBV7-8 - TGTGCCAGCAGCCCGGAAAGAGTGGCTAGCGGGAGTTACGAGCAGTACTTC CASSPERVASGSYEQYF
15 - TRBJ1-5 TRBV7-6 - TGTGCCAGCGCGCTATTACAGGGACTTAATCAGCCCCAGCATTTT CASALLQGLNQPQHF
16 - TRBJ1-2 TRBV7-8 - TGTGCCAGCAGCTTAGCGCGTGTTAGGGATCGGAACGGCTACACCTTC CASSLARVRDRNGYTF
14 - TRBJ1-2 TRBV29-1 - TGCAGCGCAAGACAGGCTCCGACCATGGGTGGCTACACCTTC CSARQAPTMGGYTF
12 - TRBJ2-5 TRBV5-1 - TGCGCCAGCGGCCAGGTTCAAGAGACCCAGTACTTC CASGQVQETQYF
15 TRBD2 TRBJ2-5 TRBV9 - TGTGCCAGCAGCGTCGGACTAGCGGCCCAAGAGACCCAGTACTTC CASSVGLAAQETQYF
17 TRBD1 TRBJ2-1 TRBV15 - TGTGCCACCAGCAGAGATAGGGACAGGCTGATGGGGTATGAGCAGTTCTTC CATSRDRDRLMGYEQFF